The entry below describes one T cell receptor beta chain. The sample comes from a study of PD-1 blockade in classical Hodgkin lymphoma. Assay: immunoSEQ multiplex PCR; the TCRdb copy retains only in-frame clones and omits some. The table includes around 16,000 clones, approximately 88% detected once. Autologous stem cell transplantation was followed by relapse in every patient, and brentuximab vedotin exposure varied. Germline loops: CDR1 SGHKS, CDR2 YYEKEE (reference sequence). CDR3 length equals 14 residues. Trimming removed 0 bases from V and 1 base from J, with 8 bases in between. The rearrangement joins TRBV5-5 to TRBJ2-7; no clear D. The sequencing used peripheral blood mononuclear cells (PBMCs), collected before the second cycle of nivolumab. The source of this sequence is a human donor with classical Hodgkin lymphoma. In DNA form, the CDR3 reads TGTGCCAGCAGCTTGGGAGTAGGGTCCTACGAGCAGTACTTC. Its protein product is CASSLGVGSYEQYF.